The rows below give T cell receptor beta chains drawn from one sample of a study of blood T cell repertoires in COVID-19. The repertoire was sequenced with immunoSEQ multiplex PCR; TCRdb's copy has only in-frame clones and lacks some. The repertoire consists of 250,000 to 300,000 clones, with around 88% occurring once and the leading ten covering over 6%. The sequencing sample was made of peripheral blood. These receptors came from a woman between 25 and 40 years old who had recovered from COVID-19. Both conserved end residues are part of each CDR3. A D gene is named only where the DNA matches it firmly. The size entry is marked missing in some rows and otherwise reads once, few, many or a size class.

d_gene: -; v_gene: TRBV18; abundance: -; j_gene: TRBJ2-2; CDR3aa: CASSLWADTGELFF; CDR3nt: TGTGCCAGCTCACTTTGGGCCGACACCGGGGAGCTGTTTTTT
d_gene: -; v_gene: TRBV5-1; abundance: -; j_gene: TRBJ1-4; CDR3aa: CASSFDTATNEKLFF; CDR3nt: TGCGCCAGCAGCTTTGACACCGCAACTAATGAAAAACTGTTTTTT
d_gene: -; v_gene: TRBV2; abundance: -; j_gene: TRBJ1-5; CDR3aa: CASTGQRDQPQHF; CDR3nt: TGTGCCAGCACAGGACAAAGGGATCAGCCCCAGCATTTT
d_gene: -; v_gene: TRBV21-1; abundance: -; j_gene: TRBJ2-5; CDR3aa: CASSKNRAQETQYF; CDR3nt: TGTGCCAGCAGCAAGAACAGGGCCCAAGAGACCCAGTACTTC
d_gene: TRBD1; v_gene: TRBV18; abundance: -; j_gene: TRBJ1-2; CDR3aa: CASSPTTGAGGYTF; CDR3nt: TGTGCCAGCTCACCTACTACAGGGGCCGGTGGCTACACCTTC
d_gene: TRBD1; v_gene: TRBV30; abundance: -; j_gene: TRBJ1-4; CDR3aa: CAWSVRVGTGVEKLFF; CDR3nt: TGTGCCTGGAGTGTACGGGTGGGGACAGGGGTTGAAAAACTGTTTTTT
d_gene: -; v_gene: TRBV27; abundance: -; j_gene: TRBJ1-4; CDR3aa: CASSLQVPTNEKLFF; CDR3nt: TGTGCCAGCAGTTTACAGGTCCCAACTAATGAAAAACTGTTTTTT
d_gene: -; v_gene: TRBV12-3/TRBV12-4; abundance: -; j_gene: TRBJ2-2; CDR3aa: CASTTGNTGELFF; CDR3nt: TGTGCCAGCACGACAGGAAACACCGGGGAGCTGTTTTTT
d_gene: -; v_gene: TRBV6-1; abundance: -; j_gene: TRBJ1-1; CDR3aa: CASSEVQGVEAFF; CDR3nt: TGTGCCAGCAGTGAAGTACAGGGAGTTGAAGCTTTCTTT
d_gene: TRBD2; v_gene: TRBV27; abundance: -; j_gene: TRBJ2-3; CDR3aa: CASSPRLARSTDTQYF; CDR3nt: TGTGCCAGCAGTCCTAGACTAGCGAGAAGCACAGATACGCAGTATTTT
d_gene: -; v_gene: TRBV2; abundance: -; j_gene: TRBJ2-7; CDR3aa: CASSRIRRSSYEQYF; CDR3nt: TGTGCCAGCAGTCGGATTAGGAGGTCCTCCTACGAGCAGTACTTC
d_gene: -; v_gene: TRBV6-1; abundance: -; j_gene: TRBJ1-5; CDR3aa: CASSEAGAGSQPQHF; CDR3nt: TGTGCCAGCAGTGAAGCTGGGGCAGGGTCTCAGCCCCAGCATTTT
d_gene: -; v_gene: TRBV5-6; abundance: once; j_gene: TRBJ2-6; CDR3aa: CASSSFGSSGANVLTF; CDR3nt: TGTGCCAGCAGCTCGTTTGGGAGCTCTGGGGCCAACGTCCTGACTTTC
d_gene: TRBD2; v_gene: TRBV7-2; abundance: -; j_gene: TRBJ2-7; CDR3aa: CASSTGLAWGEQYF; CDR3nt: TGTGCCAGCAGCACGGGACTAGCCTGGGGCGAGCAGTACTTC
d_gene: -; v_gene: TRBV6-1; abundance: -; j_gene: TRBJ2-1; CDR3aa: CASSVYRGSSYNEQFF; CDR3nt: TGTGCCAGCAGTGTGTATAGGGGGAGCTCCTACAATGAGCAGTTCTTC
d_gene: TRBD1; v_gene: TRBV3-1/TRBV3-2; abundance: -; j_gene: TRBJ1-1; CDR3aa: CASSPLGQGKNTEAFF; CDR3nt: TGTGCCAGCAGCCCCTTAGGACAGGGGAAGAACACTGAAGCTTTCTTT
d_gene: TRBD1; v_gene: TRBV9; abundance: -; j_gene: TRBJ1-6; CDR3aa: CASSPGQGKNSPLHF; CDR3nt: TGTGCCAGCAGCCCAGGACAGGGGAAGAATTCACCCCTCCACTTT
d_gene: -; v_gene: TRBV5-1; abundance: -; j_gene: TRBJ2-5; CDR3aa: CASSLGVGRGTQYF; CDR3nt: TGCGCCAGCAGCTTGGGTGTGGGGCGCGGGACCCAGTACTTC
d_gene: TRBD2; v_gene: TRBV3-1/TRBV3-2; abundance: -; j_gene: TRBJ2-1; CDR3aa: CASSQESGGAYNEQFF; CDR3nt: TGTGCCAGCAGCCAAGAGAGCGGGGGGGCCTACAATGAGCAGTTCTTC
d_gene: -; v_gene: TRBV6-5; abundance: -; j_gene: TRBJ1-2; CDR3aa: CASWRNGYTF; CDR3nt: TGTGCCAGCTGGAGGAATGGCTACACCTTC
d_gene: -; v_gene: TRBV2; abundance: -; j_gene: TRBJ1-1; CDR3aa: CASGRGGGTEAFF; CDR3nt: TGTGCCAGCGGAAGAGGGGGAGGGACTGAAGCTTTCTTT
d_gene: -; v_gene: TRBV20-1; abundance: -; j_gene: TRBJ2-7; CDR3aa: CSASWTGSSYEQYF; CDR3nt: TGCAGTGCTAGTTGGACGGGGAGCTCCTACGAGCAGTACTTC
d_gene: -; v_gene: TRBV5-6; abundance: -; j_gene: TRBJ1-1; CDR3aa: CASSRESEAFF; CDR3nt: TGTGCCAGCAGCAGGGAGTCTGAAGCTTTCTTT
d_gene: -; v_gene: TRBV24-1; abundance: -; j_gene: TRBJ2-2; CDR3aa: CATSDGLLGTIAGELFF; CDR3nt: TGTGCCACCAGTGATGGCCTCCTAGGTACGATCGCCGGGGAGCTGTTTTTT
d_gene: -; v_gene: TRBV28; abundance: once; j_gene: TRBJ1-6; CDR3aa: CASSFSLIANHSPLHF; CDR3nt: TGTGCCAGCAGTTTTAGTCTCATAGCTAACCATTCACCCCTCCACTTT
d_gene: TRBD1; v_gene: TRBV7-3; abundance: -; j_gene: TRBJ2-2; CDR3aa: CASSLGQGNTGELFF; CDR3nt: TGTGCCAGCAGCTTAGGACAGGGGAACACCGGGGAGCTGTTTTTT
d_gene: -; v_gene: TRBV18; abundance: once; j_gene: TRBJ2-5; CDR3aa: CASSPNMPLSETQYF; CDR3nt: TGTGCCAGCTCACCAAATATGCCTCTATCCGAGACCCAGTACTTC
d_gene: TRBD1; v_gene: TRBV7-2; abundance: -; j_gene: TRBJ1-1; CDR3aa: CASSWTGRGSTEAFF; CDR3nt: TGTGCCAGCAGCTGGACAGGGCGGGGGAGCACTGAAGCTTTCTTT
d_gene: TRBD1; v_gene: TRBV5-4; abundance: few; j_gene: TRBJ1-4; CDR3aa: CASSAEGTGGEKLFF; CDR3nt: TGTGCCAGCAGCGCGGAAGGGACAGGCGGTGAAAAACTGTTTTTT
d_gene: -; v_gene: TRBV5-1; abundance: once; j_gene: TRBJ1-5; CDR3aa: CASSLNRDQPQHF; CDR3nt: TGCGCCAGCAGCTTAAACAGAGATCAGCCCCAGCATTTT
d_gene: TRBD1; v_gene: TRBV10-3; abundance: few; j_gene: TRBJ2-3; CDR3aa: CAISESGGGTDTQYF; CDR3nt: TGTGCCATCAGTGAGTCAGGGGGCGGGACAGATACGCAGTATTTT
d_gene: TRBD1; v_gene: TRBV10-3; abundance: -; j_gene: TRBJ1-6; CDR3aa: CAISESRQGAGGDNSPLHF; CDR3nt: TGTGCCATCAGTGAGTCGCGACAGGGGGCCGGGGGCGATAATTCACCCCTCCACTTT
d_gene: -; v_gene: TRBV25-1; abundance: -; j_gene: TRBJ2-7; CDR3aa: CASSLPGNYEQYF; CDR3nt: TGTGCCAGCAGCCTACCGGGAAACTACGAGCAGTACTTC
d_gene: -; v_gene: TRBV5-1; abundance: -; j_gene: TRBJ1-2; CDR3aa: CASSLTSPANYGYTF; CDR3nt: TGCGCCAGCAGCCTTACATCGCCAGCTAACTATGGCTACACCTTC
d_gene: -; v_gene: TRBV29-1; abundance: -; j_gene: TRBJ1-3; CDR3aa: CSVSTAGNTIYF; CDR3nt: TGCAGCGTTTCTACTGCAGGAAACACCATATATTTT
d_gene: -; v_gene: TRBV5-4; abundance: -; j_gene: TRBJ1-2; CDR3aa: CASSLIDRNYGYTF; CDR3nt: TGTGCCAGCAGCTTGATCGACAGGAACTATGGCTACACCTTC
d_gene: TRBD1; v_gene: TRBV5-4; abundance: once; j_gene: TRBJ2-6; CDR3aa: CASSSQGAGANVLTF; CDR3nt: TGTGCCAGCAGCTCACAGGGGGCTGGGGCCAACGTCCTGACTTTC
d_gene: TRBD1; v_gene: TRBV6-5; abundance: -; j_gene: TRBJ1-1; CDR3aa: CASRTKGQVALEAFF; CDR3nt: TGTGCCAGCAGGACCAAGGGACAGGTCGCTTTAGAAGCTTTCTTT
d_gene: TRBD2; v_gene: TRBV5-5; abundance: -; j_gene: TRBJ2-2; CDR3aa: CASSLGAGAGELFF; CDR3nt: TGTGCCAGCAGCTTGGGAGCGGGGGCCGGGGAGCTGTTTTTT
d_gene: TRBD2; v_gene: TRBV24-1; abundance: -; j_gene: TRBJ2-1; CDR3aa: CATNLAGGPGEQFF; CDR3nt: TGTGCCACCAACCTAGCGGGGGGTCCGGGTGAGCAGTTCTTC
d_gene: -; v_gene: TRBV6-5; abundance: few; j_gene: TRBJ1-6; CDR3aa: CASSPGTQEPLHF; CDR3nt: TGTGCCAGCAGTCCCGGGACACAGGAACCCCTCCACTTT